This T cell receptor (beta chain) was retrieved from a study of blood T cell repertoires in COVID-19 (dated by TCRdb to the early 2020s). Some background on the complete study: Samples from collaborators originated in the United States, Italy and Spain and spanned both the acute and convalescent phases of COVID-19. The material from the prospective study consisted of cDNA or gDNA derived from T cells, B-cell-depleted T cells, or PBMCs. Deeply sampled blood TCRbeta repertoires from subjects exposed to, actively infected with, or recovered from COVID-19 were included in the dataset. A freely available public database, intended as a resource for researchers studying the immune response to SARS-CoV-2, is where the repertoires were released. The samples were drawn from two sources: the first 160 participants of the ongoing ImmuneRACE study, and some 1,300 subjects contributed by 6 global collaborators. A de-identified subject ID, COVID-19 status, age in years and sex were almost always included in the sample metadata. Where available, HLA class I and class II types were obtained from metadata supplied by the sample provider rather than from assay-based typing. Findings and caveats that apply to the study as a whole: The amount of clinical and demographic metadata varied by source and participant and was provided uncurated.

The immunoSEQ Assay, a bias-controlled multiplex PCR, was used to amplify TCRbeta CDR3 regions from genomic DNA. Regarding the original processing steps: The number of nucleated cells in each sample was estimated from the amplification of reference gene primers within the assay. To quantify the absolute abundance of each unique TCRbeta CDR3 rearrangement, sequence reads were collapsed and filtered. For each sample, productive Simpson clonality was calculated by taking the square root of Simpson's diversity index across productive rearrangements. TCRdb limited this immuneACCESS table to in-frame rearrangements with V and J called. A share of clones is missing; checked studies link under half to unresolved V genes, and the rest is unexplained. From that table come the V and J calls and clone size; the DNA was used to work out D and trimming. Present in this sample are about 72,000 clones, approximately 90% of which were seen just once. The top ten constitute 4.5% to 6% of the sample.

Whole blood was collected in K2EDTA tubes by collaborating institutions according to the institutions' own protocols. Collaborator samples were shipped for TCRbeta analysis as frozen whole blood, isolated PBMCs, or DNA extracted from either sample type. This clone turned up a few times. Its specific antigen is unknown. The record has no base qualities; no much larger clone is one base away. The sample comprised peripheral blood. The origin of this receptor is a woman aged 55-69 years with active COVID-19.

CDR3 protein: CAIWDRTHSPLHF. Here is the DNA: TGTGCCATATGGGACAGGACCCATTCACCCCTCCACTTT. This chain joins TRBV10-3 to TRBJ1-6, and TRBD1 aligns with 8 junction nucleotides. Its CDR3 holds 13 amino acids, cysteine through phenylalanine. The kept DNA is CDR3 alone, 39 bases in frame from the first base. Germline trimming: 9 bases from V, 8 bases from J; junction bases outside gene matches: 6. Per the germline V gene, ENHRY is the CDR1 and SYGVKD is the CDR2.